This T cell receptor beta chain comes out of a study of beta chain features in type 1 diabetes. Regarding the study as a whole: Type 1 diabetes patients had TCRB CDR3s that were shorter (moderately but significantly so) in all four CD4+ subsets.

This clone turned up a few times. Antigen unknown. Isolated RNA was reverse transcribed in full, so expressed TCRB transcripts were sequenced. The method was immunoSEQ multiplex PCR; TCRdb's version includes in-frame clones alone and lacks a portion of them. This table has under 950,000 clones, roughly 15% appearing once. Germline V gene sequence: CDR1 SGHRS, CDR2 YFSETQ. The CDR3 has 15 residues. Trimming took off 0 bases at V and 2 bases at J, with 9 bases between the two ends. The sample was naive CD4+ T cells from blood. The clonotype was recovered from a woman younger than 30 in good health. The chain carries TRBV5-1 and TRBJ2-1; the D gene is possibly TRBD2 (5 bases). In DNA form, the CDR3 reads TGCGCCAGCAGCTTGGGATCCGGGGCCTACAATGAGCAGTTCTTC. The encoded protein is CASSLGSGAYNEQFF.